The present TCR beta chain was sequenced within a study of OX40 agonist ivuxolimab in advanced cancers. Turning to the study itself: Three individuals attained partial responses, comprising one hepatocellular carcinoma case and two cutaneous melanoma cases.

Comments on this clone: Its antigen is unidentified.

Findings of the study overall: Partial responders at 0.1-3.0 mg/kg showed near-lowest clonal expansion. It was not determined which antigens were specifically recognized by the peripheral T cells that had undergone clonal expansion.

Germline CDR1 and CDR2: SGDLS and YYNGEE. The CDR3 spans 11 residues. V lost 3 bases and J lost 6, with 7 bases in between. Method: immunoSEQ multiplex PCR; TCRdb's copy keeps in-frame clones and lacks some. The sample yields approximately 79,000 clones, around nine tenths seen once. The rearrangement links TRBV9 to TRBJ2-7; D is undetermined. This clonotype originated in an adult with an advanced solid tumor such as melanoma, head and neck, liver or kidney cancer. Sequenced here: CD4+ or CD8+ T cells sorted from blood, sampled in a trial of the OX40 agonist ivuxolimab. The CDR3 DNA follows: TGTGCCAGCAGCGGGTGGGGCGAGCAGTACTTC. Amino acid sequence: CASSGWGEQYF.